These 29 T cell receptor beta chains were sequenced from one sample in a study of beta chain features in type 1 diabetes. Broader study findings: Moderate but significant shortening of TCRB CDR3s was recorded in all four CD4+ subsets from Type 1 diabetes patients.

As every portion of the isolated RNA was reverse transcribed, the sequencing read expressed TCRB transcripts. TCRdb's table, derived via immunoSEQ multiplex PCR, lists solely in-frame clones and lacks some. The data hold around 56,000 clones, with roughly 50% observed a single time. The antigens these receptors bind are not known. The source material was Tregs from blood. The receptor set was obtained from a woman between 35 and 50 years old with type 1 diabetes.

There are a few counts of this clone. V usage is TRBV7-9 and J usage is TRBJ1-2; 7 bases map to TRBD1. V trimming: 3 bases; J trimming: 5 bases; junction bases outside the gene matches: 9. Germline V gene lookup returns CDR1 SEHNR and CDR2 FQNEAQ (reference sequence). This CDR3 spans 15 amino acids. The DNA for the CDR3 is TGTGCCAGCAGCTTTGGGACAGCAGACTTATATGGCTACACCTTC. Its protein is CASSFGTADLYGYTF.

This clone appeared a few times. This chain connects TRBV18 to TRBJ1-1; no clear D. The length of the CDR3 is 12 residues. CDR1 is KGHSH, CDR2 LQKENI, per germline. V shed 5 bases and J shed 4 bases, with 8 bases lying between them. CDR3 loop: CASSEGATEAFF. The CDR3 DNA reads TGTGCCAGCTCAGAGGGTGCCACTGAAGCTTTCTTT.

In this sample, this clone turned up a few times. The rearrangement uses TRBV6-5 and TRBJ1-5, with D perhaps matching TRBD1 (6 bases). This CDR3 has 15 residues. The V and J ends lost 4 bases and 2 bases respectively, with 12 bases between them. Germline CDR1 reads MNHEY; CDR2 reads SVGAGI. Here the CDR3 reads CASSLNRAGNQPQHF. CDR3 DNA sequence: TGTGCCAGCAGTTTAAACAGGGCGGGCAATCAGCCCCAGCATTTT.

This clone showed up just a few times. The genes are TRBV9 and TRBJ2-3; D is ambiguous. This CDR3 spans 14 amino acids. Per the germline V gene, CDR1 is SGDLS and CDR2 is YYNGEE. Trimming took 2 bases from V and 1 from J, leaving 8 bases between them. The CDR3: CASSVLGGTDTQYF. In nucleotides, the CDR3 is TGTGCCAGCAGCGTCCTCGGTGGCACAGATACGCAGTATTTT. The whole variable domain, filled in from reference TRBV9 and TRBJ2-3, reads DSGVTQTPKHLITATGQRVTLRCSPRSGDLSVYWYQQSLDQGLQFLIQYYNGEERAKGNILERFSAQQFPDLHSELNLSSLELGDSALYFCASSVLGGTDTQYFGPGTRLTVL.

The chain combines TRBV7-8 with TRBJ1-1, with unresolved D. The germline V gene encodes CDR1 SGHVS and CDR2 FQNEAQ. The CDR3 extends over 14 amino acids. The ends were cut back, 5 bases at V and 0 bases at J, with 10 bases in the middle. The CDR3 coding sequence is TGTGCCAGCAGCCCTCTGGCATTGAACACTGAAGCTTTCTTT. This sequence encodes CASSPLALNTEAFF.

V and J are TRBV4-1 and TRBJ1-2; tentatively, D is TRBD1 (6 bases). The germline V gene has CDR1 MGHRA and CDR2 YSYEKL. CDR3 size: 15 residues. V gave up 1 base and J gave up 2 bases, with 11 bases separating them. The CDR3 reads CASSQGADRNYGYTF. CDR3 bases: TGCGCCAGCAGCCAAGGGGCAGACAGGAACTATGGCTACACCTTC.

This clone was seen only a few times. V and J are TRBV7-2 and TRBJ1-2; D not resolved. Trimming stripped 2 bases from V and 5 bases from J, with 12 bases between. The CDR3 contains 14 residues. CDR1 SGHTA and CDR2 FQGNSA come from the germline V gene. In nucleotides, the CDR3 is TGTGCCAGCAGCTTATCACCCCCGGGGTATGGCTACACCTTC. The encoded protein is CASSLSPPGYGYTF.

This chain links TRBV11-2 with TRBJ2-7, with D possibly being TRBD2 (5 bases). V was clipped by 5 bases and J by 4 bases, with 27 bases between them. CDR3 size: 18 residues. Germline V gives CDR1 SGHAT, CDR2 FQNNGV. The CDR3 loop reads CASSPIGRSRGVNYEQYF. Here the CDR3 DNA reads TGTGCCAGCAGCCCGATTGGGCGGAGCCGGGGAGTTAATTACGAGCAGTACTTC.

The gene calls are TRBV4-2 and TRBJ2-5; TRBD2 aligns across 10 bases. CDR1 is LGHNA and CDR2 is YNFKEQ in the germline V gene. The V and J ends lost 0 bases and 5 bases, in that order; junction bases with no gene match: 6. The CDR3 sequence is 16 residues long. The CDR3 reads CASSQESGRAWETQYF. In DNA form, the CDR3 reads TGTGCCAGCAGCCAAGAGAGCGGGAGGGCCTGGGAGACCCAGTACTTC.

The chain has TRBV19 and TRBJ1-5; 11 bases agree with TRBD1. V shed 5 bases, J shed 7 bases, and the junction held 7 bases outside the gene matches. CDR3 length: 15 amino acids. Germline lookup yields CDR1 LNHDA and CDR2 SQIVND (reference sequence). The chain's CDR3 is CASSAGTGGIQPQHF. The CDR3 bases are TGTGCCAGTAGTGCCGGGACAGGGGGTATACAGCCCCAGCATTTT.

V and J are TRBV4-3 and TRBJ2-7; 7 bases map to TRBD2. This CDR3 spans 14 amino acids. V was clipped by 4 bases and J by 0 bases; unmatched bases: 3. Germline CDR1 reads LGHNA; CDR2 reads YSLEER. CDR3 bases: TGCGCCAGCAGCCTCGGGAGGAGCTCCTACGAGCAGTACTTC. This codes for CASSLGRSSYEQYF.

The rearrangement joins TRBV7-2 to TRBJ2-1, with 10 bases that match TRBD2. Germline V gives CDR1 SGHTA, CDR2 FQGNSA. The CDR3 spans 15 residues. The V gene end was trimmed by 2 bases and the J gene end by 7 bases; junction bases not matched to a gene: 5. The CDR3 nucleotides are TGTGCCAGCAGCTTACAAGCGGGAGGGGGAAATGAGCAGTTCTTC. Translation: CASSLQAGGGNEQFF. Full variable domain (outside the CDR3, taken from reference TRBV7-2 and TRBJ2-1): GAGVSQSPSNKVTEKGKDVELRCDPISGHTALYWYRQSLGQGLEFLIYFQGNSAPDKSGLPSDRFSAERTGGSVSTLTIQRTQQEDSAVYLCASSLQAGGGNEQFFGPGTRLTVL.

This chain links TRBV7-2 with TRBJ2-1; D is possibly TRBD1 (7 bases). V was clipped by 5 bases and J by 4 bases, with 15 bases between them. There are 15 residues in the CDR3. Germline assignment: CDR1 SGHTA and CDR2 FQGNSA. The CDR3 region has the DNA TGTGCCAGCAGCGCGGGACAGTCCCCGTACAATGAGCAGTTCTTC. Residues: CASSAGQSPYNEQFF.

This chain uses TRBV5-1 with TRBJ1-2; D is uncertain. Trimming took 0 bases from V and 8 from J, leaving 8 bases between them. The germline gives CDR1 SGHRS, CDR2 YFSETQ. This CDR3 contains 12 residues. The CDR3 is CASSLASFGYTF. The CDR3 DNA reads as TGCGCCAGCAGCTTGGCCAGTTTCGGCTACACCTTC.

This clone was seen more than once but under ten times. CDR3 nucleotides: TGTGCCAGCTCGGGGGGGAGAATGAACACTGAAGCTTTCTTT. Translated, it gives CASSGGRMNTEAFF. J is TRBJ1-1 and V is TRBV18, with a possible D match to TRBD1 (5 bases). Trimming pared 6 bases from V and 0 bases from J, leaving 11 bases between. The CDR3 is made up of 14 amino acids. The V gene's germline CDR1 is KGHSH and CDR2 LQKENI.

DNA of the CDR3: TGTGCCAGCAGTACTAGCGGGGGGAATCCGGAGCAGTTCTTC. Translated: CASSTSGGNPEQFF. The V gene is TRBV6-4, the J gene TRBJ2-1; 12 nucleotides match TRBD2. Germline trimming cut 5 bases from V and 10 bases from J; bases unmatched to any gene: 6. The CDR3 spans 14 residues. The germline CDR1 and CDR2 sequences are MRHNA and SNTAGT.

This clone was observed a handful of times. The chain recombines TRBV27 with TRBJ1-4; the D is unclear. The CDR3 runs 14 residues. Germline V gene sequence: CDR1 MNHEY, CDR2 SMNVEV (reference sequence). Trimming removed 7 bases from V and 5 bases from J, with 14 bases in between. CDR3 sequence reads: CASTSVLANEKLFF. CDR3 in DNA: TGTGCCAGCACTTCGGTGTTAGCGAATGAAAAACTGTTTTTT.

The rearrangement links TRBV6-5 to TRBJ1-5, with 10 bases fitting TRBD1. The germline V gene has CDR1 MNHEY and CDR2 SVGAGI. Trimming cost V 5 bases and J 5 bases; bases outside gene matches: 3. The CDR3 consists of 14 residues. CDR3 sequence: CASSVDRGDQPQHF. As DNA, the CDR3 is TGTGCCAGCAGTGTGGACAGGGGGGATCAGCCCCAGCATTTT.

The chain links TRBV14 to TRBJ2-2; a weak D match, TRBD2 (5 bases). The germline V gene has CDR1 SGHDN and CDR2 FVKESK. The CDR3 has 14 residues. V gave up 4 bases and J gave up 8 bases, with 14 bases separating them. CDR3 DNA sequence: TGTGCCAGCAGCCGAGAATTACAGCGGGGGGAGCTGTTTTTT. This sequence encodes CASSRELQRGELFF.

In the case of this clone: A read error may produce the germline difference seen at one junction end. J is TRBJ1-2 and V is TRBV18, with unresolved D. From germline, CDR1 is KGHSH and CDR2 LQKENI. The CDR3 covers 14 residues. The CDR3, as DNA: TGTGCCAGCTCACGAAGCGGCATAGACTATGGCCACACCTTC. As protein: CASSRSGIDYGHTF.

The chain has TRBV4-1 and TRBJ1-5; no firm D call. CDR3 length: 13 residues. V shed 4 bases and J shed 11 bases, with 15 bases lying between them. Germline values: CDR1 MGHRA, CDR2 YSYEKL. CDR3 in amino acids: CASSPGVAQTQHF. The CDR3 DNA reads TGCGCCAGCAGCCCGGGAGTGGCCCAGACCCAGCATTTT.

The chain couples TRBV6-6 to TRBJ1-2; D perhaps matches TRBD1 (6 bases). Germline CDR1 and CDR2: MNHNY and SVGAGI (reference sequence). CDR3 length equals 15 residues. Trimming removed 6 bases at V and 5 bases at J, with 19 bases between. CDR3 protein: CASREPADRTYGYTF. The CDR3 nucleotides read TGTGCCAGCAGGGAACCGGCAGACAGGACTTATGGCTACACCTTC.

This chain connects TRBV28 to TRBJ2-7; the match to TRBD2 covers 7 bases. V was clipped by 2 bases and J by 2 bases; unmatched bases: 9. The germline gives CDR1 MDHEN, CDR2 SYDVKM. The length of the CDR3 is 16 residues. CDR3 loop: CASSLRGPGGTYEQYF. The DNA of the CDR3 is TGTGCCAGCAGTTTAAGGGGTCCGGGGGGAACCTACGAGCAGTACTTC.

The chain recombines TRBV10-3 with TRBJ2-7; the match to TRBD1 covers 8 bases. The length of the CDR3 is 12 residues. In germline, CDR1 is ENHRY, CDR2 SYGVKD. The J segment lost 7 bases and the V segment lost 11 bases, leaving 10 bases of the junction unmatched. CDR3 in DNA: TGTGCCGTCGGACAGGGAGGTGATGAGCAGTACTTC. It is translated as CAVGQGGDEQYF.

This chain uses TRBV6-5 with TRBJ1-1; D unclear. Trimming shortened V by 3 bases and J by 4 bases, and 12 bases separated the two germline ends. CDR1 and CDR2 from the germline V gene are MNHEY and SVGAGI. The CDR3 is made up of 14 amino acids. This CDR3 is CASSYSPGGTEAFF. In nucleotides, the CDR3 is TGTGCCAGCAGTTATTCCCCGGGAGGCACTGAAGCTTTCTTT.

The chain uses TRBV4-3 and TRBJ2-5; TRBD1 agrees at 8 bases. V trimming: 4 bases; J trimming: 5 bases; junction bases outside the gene matches: 9. CDR3 length: 15 residues. CDR1 LGHNA and CDR2 YSLEER come from the germline V gene. CDR3 nucleotides: TGCGCCAGCAGCCCGACAGGGGTGGCTTGGGAGACCCAGTACTTC. Its translation is CASSPTGVAWETQYF.

The chain combines TRBV28 with TRBJ2-5; D is perhaps TRBD2 (5 bases). Germline V gene sequence: CDR1 MDHEN, CDR2 SYDVKM. V gave up 2 bases and J gave up 6 bases, with 10 bases separating them. The CDR3 spans 13 residues. CDR3 in amino acids: CASSLGGWQTQYF. CDR3 in DNA: TGTGCCAGCAGTTTAGGAGGATGGCAGACCCAGTACTTC. Drawing the rest from reference TRBV28 and TRBJ2-5, the complete variable domain is DVKVTQSSRYLVKRTGEKVFLECVQDMDHENMFWYRQDPGLGLRLIYFSYDVKMKEKGDIPEGYSVSREKKERFSLILESASTNQTSMYLCASSLGGWQTQYFGPGTRLLVL.

The V gene is TRBV5-1, the J gene TRBJ1-1; 7 bases match TRBD1. Germline values: CDR1 SGHRS, CDR2 YFSETQ. The CDR3 is 16 amino acids. Trimming cost V 4 bases and J 5 bases; bases outside gene matches: 14. The CDR3 DNA follows: TGCGCCAGCAGCCCCGCGGGAGGGGGCGGAGGAACTGAAGCTTTCTTT. This codes for CASSPAGGGGGTEAFF.

The chain uses TRBV7-9 and TRBJ1-1; 8 nucleotides agree with TRBD1. CDR1 is SEHNR, CDR2 FQNEAQ, per germline (reference sequence). The CDR3 has 15 amino acids. After removal of 5 bases from V and 4 bases from J, the junction contained 9 bases not matched to a gene. The CDR3 spells CASSRRGQGGTEAFF. As DNA, the CDR3 is TGTGCCAGCAGCCGACGTGGACAGGGAGGCACTGAAGCTTTCTTT.